The T cell receptor beta chain described here comes from a study of blood T cell repertoires in COVID-19. Across the whole study: T cells, B-cell-depleted T cells, or PBMCs supplied cDNA or gDNA.

CDR3 length equals 10 residues. Per germline, CDR1 DFQATT and CDR2 SNEGSKA (reference sequence). Those enrolled in Seattle joined during active infection and were followed longitudinally afterward. Original handling: Quantification of nucleated cells was approximated via reference gene primer amplification. TCRdb's copy holds only in-frame clones and misses some; the assay was immunoSEQ multiplex PCR. That table gives V, J and clone size, and the DNA gave D and trimming. The data contain 150,000 to 200,000 clones, 87% of them singletons. The clonotype originates from a woman in her seventies with COVID-19, enrolled during active disease. The material sequenced was peripheral blood. The chain links TRBV20-1 to TRBJ1-1; no clear D gene. Here the CDR3 reads CSGLSRGAFF. The CDR3 DNA follows: TGCAGCGGCCTCTCCAGAGGAGCTTTCTTT.